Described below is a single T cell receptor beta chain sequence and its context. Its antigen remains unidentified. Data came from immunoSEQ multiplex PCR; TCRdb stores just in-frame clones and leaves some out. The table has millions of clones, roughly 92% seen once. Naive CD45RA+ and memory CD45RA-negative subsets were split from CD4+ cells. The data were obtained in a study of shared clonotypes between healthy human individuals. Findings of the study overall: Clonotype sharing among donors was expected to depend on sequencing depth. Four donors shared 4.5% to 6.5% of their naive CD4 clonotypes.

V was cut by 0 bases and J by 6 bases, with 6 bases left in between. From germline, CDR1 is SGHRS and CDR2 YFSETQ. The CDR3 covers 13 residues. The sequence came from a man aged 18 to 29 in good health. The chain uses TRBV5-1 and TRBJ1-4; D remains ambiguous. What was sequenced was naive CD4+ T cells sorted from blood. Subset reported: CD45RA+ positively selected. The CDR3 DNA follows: TGCGCCAGCAGCTTGGGTCAGTATGAAAAACTGTTTTTT. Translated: CASSLGQYEKLFF.